Shown below are 26 T cell receptor beta chains from a single sample sequenced in a study of T cell repertoires in cytomegalovirus infection. TCRdb re-analysed the reads in MiXCR, keeping a single row per CDR3 protein. The table lists about 360,000 distinct CDR3 sequences, roughly 34% of them singletons, with about 14% in the top ten. Antigens of these TCRs are unknown. The sample in question was cultured PBMCs, obtained from culture after CMV antigen stimulation. The origin of the receptors is a human donor in good health (CMV status not recorded). Some clones in this sample may be carry-over from other donors' samples.

V usage is TRBV6-1 and J usage is TRBJ2-2; TRBD2 is a possible D gene (5 bases). The V gene lost 5 bases and the J gene lost 6 bases, with 16 bases spanning the gap. The CDR3 is 15 amino acids. Germline V CDR1 and CDR2: MNHNS, SASEGT. The CDR3 loop reads CASSQDSSPAGELFF. CDR3 nucleotides: TGTGCCAGCAGTCAGGACTCCTCACCAGCCGGGGAGCTGTTTTTT.

This clonotype was counted a single time. The chain has TRBV24-1 and TRBJ2-7; D may match TRBD1 or TRBD2 (5 bases each). Germline V gene data show CDR1 as KGHDR and CDR2 as SFDVKD. The CDR3 contains 13 residues. Trimming took off 8 bases at V and 1 base at J, with 11 bases between the two ends. The CDR3 region is CATMGTGSYEQYF. The CDR3 DNA follows: TGTGCCACCATGGGGACCGGTTCCTACGAGCAGTACTTC.

This clonotype was counted many times. V is TRBV7-2 and J is TRBJ2-2; D gene ambiguous. Germline-derived CDR1 and CDR2 are SGHTA and FQGNSA. The CDR3 is 11 amino acids. The V and J ends lost 5 bases and 7 bases respectively, with 5 bases between them. The CDR3 nucleotides are TGTGCCAGCAGCCCGTACGGGGAGCTGTTTTTT. This gives the protein CASSPYGELFF.

In its sample, this clonotype was seen a few times. V gene TRBV7-8 combines with J gene TRBJ2-7; 7 bases match TRBD2. The CDR3 is 15 residues long. J lost 1 base, V lost 5 bases, and 8 bases had no gene match. Germline V CDR1 and CDR2: SGHVS, FQNEAQ. In nucleotides, the CDR3 is TGTGCCAGCAGCCCTCAGCGGGGAACTTCCTACGAGCAGTACTTC. Protein: CASSPQRGTSYEQYF.

In its sample, this clonotype was seen a few times. J is TRBJ2-7 and V is TRBV12-3 or TRBV12-4; no firm D call. V was clipped by 6 bases and J by 4 bases, with 16 bases between them. The CDR3 consists of 14 residues. The CDR3 loop reads CASRPGHRLYEQYF. CDR3 in DNA: TGTGCCAGCAGGCCAGGCCACCGGCTTTACGAGCAGTACTTC.

In this sample, this clonotype turned up a few times. J is TRBJ2-3 and V is TRBV6-4; TRBD2 matches 13 bases. CDR3 length: 16 amino acids. CDR1 is MRHNA and CDR2 is SNTAGT in the germline V gene. V was pared by 5 bases and J by 5 bases, with 7 bases of the junction left unmatched. The CDR3 reads CASSLGLAGDGDTQYF. CDR3 DNA: TGTGCCAGCAGTCTTGGACTAGCGGGAGACGGAGATACGCAGTATTTT.

As concerns this clonotype: One end of the junction varies from germline; a read error may be responsible. The CDR3 spells CARSLMVDQPQHF. CDR3 nucleotide sequence: TGTGCCCGCAGTTTAATGGTTGATCAGCCCCAGCATTTT. This chain joins TRBV12-3 or TRBV12-4 and TRBJ1-5; D is ambiguous. CDR3 length: 13 residues.

V and J are TRBV6-5 and TRBJ1-1; a weak D match, TRBD1 (6 bases). Trimming left V 5 bases short and J 0 bases short, with 19 bases between. Per germline, CDR1 MNHEY and CDR2 SVGAGI. The CDR3 is 17 amino acids. CDR3 sequence reads: CASSKSGARLLNTEAFF. The CDR3 DNA sequence: TGTGCCAGCAGTAAATCAGGGGCGAGGCTCTTGAACACTGAAGCTTTCTTT.

This chain joins TRBV6-6 and TRBJ2-1; 8 nucleotides line up with TRBD2. Germline V gene lookup returns CDR1 MNHNY and CDR2 SVGAGI (reference sequence). The CDR3 loop spans 15 amino acids. V was clipped by 0 bases and J by 4 bases; unmatched bases: 2. The CDR3 bases are TGTGCCAGCAGTTACTCGACTAGCGAGTACAATGAGCAGTTCTTC. It specifies CASSYSTSEYNEQFF.

The gene calls are TRBV18 and TRBJ2-2; 9 bases align to TRBD1. Per germline, CDR1 KGHSH and CDR2 LQKENI. The J segment lost 5 bases and the V segment lost 3 bases, leaving 10 bases of the junction unmatched. This CDR3 contains 17 residues. Written as DNA, the CDR3 is TGTGCCAGCTCACCCTTGCGGACAGGGGAAGGAACCGGGGAGCTGTTTTTT. Amino acid sequence: CASSPLRTGEGTGELFF.

This clonotype was recorded once. V is TRBV7-9 and J is TRBJ2-1; D remains unclear. V was cut by 3 bases and J by 5 bases, with 5 bases left in between. The CDR3 totals 12 residues. CDR1 is SEHNR, CDR2 FQNEAQ, per germline (reference sequence). The CDR3 here is CASSLQHNEQFF. Here the CDR3 DNA reads TGTGCCAGCAGCTTGCAGCACAATGAGCAGTTCTTC.

The gene calls are TRBV6-6 and TRBJ1-1; D is undetermined. CDR3 length: 14 amino acids. Germline CDR1 MNHNY, CDR2 SVGAGI (reference sequence). V lost 5 bases and J lost 0, with 10 bases in between. This CDR3 reads CASSNANMNTEAFF. Here the CDR3 DNA reads TGTGCCAGCAGTAACGCTAACATGAACACTGAAGCTTTCTTT.

This clonotype was seen only a few times. This chain links TRBV7-9 with TRBJ1-2; D is undetermined. Trimming took 5 bases from V and 3 from J, leaving 10 bases between them. The CDR3 has 13 amino acids. Germline V gene lookup returns CDR1 SEHNR and CDR2 FQNEAQ (reference sequence). The CDR3, as DNA: TGTGCCAGCAGCCCCAGTGTTGACTATGGCTACACCTTC. It is translated as CASSPSVDYGYTF.

The chain is built from TRBV14 and TRBJ1-6; D perhaps matches TRBD1 (5 bases). The germline V gene encodes CDR1 SGHDN and CDR2 FVKESK. The CDR3 covers 15 residues. V lost 0 bases, J lost 7 bases, and 10 bases lay in between. The DNA of the CDR3 is TGTGCCAGCAGCCAAGAAGTCAGGGTAAATTCACCCCTCCACTTT. Encoded protein: CASSQEVRVNSPLHF.

In its sample, this clonotype was seen a few times. The CDR3 DNA follows: TGTGCCAGCAGTTACGCTGGCGGGAGGGCGAATGAGCAGTTCTTC. Amino acid sequence: CASSYAGGRANEQFF. V gene TRBV6-2 or TRBV6-3 combines with J gene TRBJ2-1; 9 bases fit TRBD2. Germline V gene lookup returns CDR1 MNHEY and CDR2 SVGEGT. V dropped 2 bases and J dropped 7; count of bases not matched to a gene: 6. The CDR3 covers 15 residues.

The chain recombines TRBV2 with TRBJ1-2, with a weak D call TRBD1 (5 bases). The CDR3 loop spans 14 amino acids. V was shortened by 8 bases and J by 6 bases, with 19 bases between the two germline ends. Germline values: CDR1 SNHLY, CDR2 FYNNEI. CDR3 in amino acids: CASVVRAGEHGYTF. The CDR3 DNA reads as TGTGCCAGCGTAGTCAGGGCCGGTGAGCATGGCTACACCTTC.

This clonotype was observed a few times. J is TRBJ2-4 and V is TRBV4-2; D may match TRBD1 or TRBD2 (6 bases each). V was shortened by 0 bases and J by 6 bases, with 12 bases between the two germline ends. This CDR3 has 15 amino acids. CDR1 LGHNA and CDR2 YNFKEQ come from the germline V gene. CDR3 DNA sequence: TGTGCCAGCAGCCAAGACGGTGGGGGGCGAAACATTCAGTACTTC. Its protein product is CASSQDGGGRNIQYF.

The rearrangement uses TRBV4-1 and TRBJ2-1; TRBD2 aligns across 12 bases. This CDR3 spans 17 amino acids. The V gene's germline CDR1 is MGHRA and CDR2 YSYEKL. J gave up 7 bases and V 0 bases, and 7 bases lay outside the gene matches. The CDR3, as DNA: TGCGCCAGCAGCCAAGATTGGTTGGGGACTAGCGGGAATGAGCAGTTCTTC. It is translated as CASSQDWLGTSGNEQFF.

This clonotype was counted a few times. The J gene is TRBJ2-1, the V gene TRBV10-3, with TRBD2 identical over 7 bases. Losses at the gene ends were 6 bases for V and 5 bases for J; bases not matched to a gene: 10. CDR1 and CDR2 from the germline V gene are ENHRY and SYGVKD. The CDR3 extends over 15 amino acids. The CDR3 loop reads CAISEAGRLDNEQFF. CDR3 sequence (DNA): TGTGCCATCAGCGAAGCGGGACGCCTGGACAATGAGCAGTTCTTC.

The V and J genes are TRBV6-1 and TRBJ1-1, with D perhaps matching TRBD1 (6 bases). V lost 6 bases to trimming and J lost 2 bases, with 13 bases between them. The CDR3 runs 14 residues. Germline V gene sequence: CDR1 MNHNS, CDR2 SASEGT. The DNA for the CDR3 is TGTGCCAGCAGAAAAGGACAGAGCAACACTGAAGCTTTCTTT. It specifies CASRKGQSNTEAFF.

This clonotype was seen only a few times. The CDR3 reads CASSLQEGGEETQYF. CDR3 sequence (DNA): TGTGCCAGCAGCTTACAGGAGGGAGGGGAAGAGACCCAGTACTTC. This sequence joins TRBV7-2 and TRBJ2-5; 7 nucleotides match TRBD2. This CDR3 is 15 amino acids long. Germline trimming cut 2 bases from V and 3 bases from J; bases unmatched to any gene: 6. CDR1 and CDR2 (germline): SGHTA, FQGNSA.

In its sample, this clonotype was seen many times. The gene calls are TRBV7-2 and TRBJ2-7; 12 bases align to TRBD2. V lost 5 bases and J lost 5; bases outside the gene matches: 13. This CDR3 contains 17 residues. Germline-derived CDR1 and CDR2 are SGHTA and FQGNSA. Here the CDR3 reads CASSTRLAGEARNEQYF. CDR3 nucleotides: TGTGCCAGCAGCACCAGACTAGCGGGAGAGGCGAGGAACGAGCAGTACTTC.

The chain carries TRBV6-2 or TRBV6-3 and TRBJ2-7, with D perhaps matching TRBD1 or TRBD2 (5 bases each). Trimming pared 7 bases from V and 2 bases from J, leaving 21 bases between. The CDR3 has 16 residues. Germline CDR1 is MNHEY and CDR2 is SVGEGT. CDR3 sequence (DNA): TGTGCCAGCACCAGTTCCGGGGCCGAATTACCCTACGAGCAGTACGTC. This gives the protein CASTSSGAELPYEQYV.

The rearrangement uses TRBV19 and TRBJ2-2; D is unresolved. This CDR3 contains 11 residues. Trimming took 6 bases from V and 4 from J, leaving 3 bases between them. Germline V lookup: CDR1 LNHDA, CDR2 SQIVND (reference sequence). The CDR3 protein is CASRTTGELFF. CDR3 sequence (DNA): TGTGCCAGTAGGACCACCGGGGAGCTGTTTTTT.

V is TRBV27 and J is TRBJ2-3; TRBD2 aligns across 15 bases. The ends lost 5 bases at V and 2 bases at J; junction bases unmatched: 8. There are 18 residues in the CDR3. Germline loops: CDR1 MNHEY, CDR2 SMNVEV (reference sequence). Here the CDR3 reads CASSRTSGRVTLTDTQYF. The CDR3 nucleotides read TGTGCCAGCAGTCGGACTAGCGGGAGGGTCACCCTCACAGATACGCAGTATTTT.

Ten or more counts support this clonotype. The chain recombines TRBV7-9 with TRBJ1-4; D unclear. The CDR3 sequence is 12 residues long. V gave up 11 bases and J gave up 3 bases, with 10 bases separating them. The V gene's germline CDR1 is SEHNR and CDR2 FQNEAQ (reference sequence). In nucleotides, the CDR3 is TGTGCCGGGCACGCGGCTAATGAAAAACTGTTTTTT. Translated, it gives CAGHAANEKLFF.